This T cell receptor (beta chain) was recorded in a study of blood T cells in healthy people across ages. Study-level points and caveats: Getting older went along with TCR beta diversity per million T cells dropping roughly linearly.

For this clonotype: Its antigen is not known.

A J-beta primer mix and a sample-barcoded 5' primer were used in a second PCR of roughly 7 to 12 cycles. Using its own MiXCR run on the 5' RACE reads, TCRdb lists one record per CDR3 protein. Among 950,000 to 1,200,000 distinct CDR3 sequences listed, around two fifths were seen once. The germline V gene has CDR1 LGHNA and CDR2 YNFKEQ. The CDR3 contains 16 residues. Trimming removed 4 bases from V and 3 bases from J; junction bases left unmatched: 9. The TCR sequence derives from a man aged 18 to 30 in good health. The chain joins TRBV4-2 to TRBJ2-3; 8 bases agree with TRBD1. Specimen: blood. In DNA, the CDR3 is TGTGCCAGCAGCCGCCGGACAGGGTCAGAGACAGATACGCAGTATTTT. Translated, it gives CASSRRTGSETDTQYF.